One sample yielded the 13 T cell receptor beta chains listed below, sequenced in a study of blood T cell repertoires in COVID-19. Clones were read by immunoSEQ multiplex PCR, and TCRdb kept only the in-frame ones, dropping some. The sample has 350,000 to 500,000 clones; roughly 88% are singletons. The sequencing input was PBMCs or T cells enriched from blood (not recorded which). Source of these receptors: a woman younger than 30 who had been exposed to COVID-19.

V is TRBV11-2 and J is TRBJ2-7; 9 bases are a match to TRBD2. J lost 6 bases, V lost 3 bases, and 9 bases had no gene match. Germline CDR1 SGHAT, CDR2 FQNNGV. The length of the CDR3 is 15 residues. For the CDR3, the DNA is TGTGCCAGCAGCTTCATAGCGGGAGCCACCGCCGAGCAGTACTTC. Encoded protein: CASSFIAGATAEQYF.

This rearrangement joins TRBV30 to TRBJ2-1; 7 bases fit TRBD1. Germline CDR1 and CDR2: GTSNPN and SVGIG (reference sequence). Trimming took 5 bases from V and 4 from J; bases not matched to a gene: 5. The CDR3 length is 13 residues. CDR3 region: CAWAETGYNEQFF. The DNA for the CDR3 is TGTGCCTGGGCCGAGACAGGGTACAATGAGCAGTTCTTC.

The CDR3 coding sequence is TGCGCCAGCAGCTTGGCCTCAGGGGCAGGGGGCGTGGAGACCCAGTACTTC. Protein sequence: CASSLASGAGGVETQYF. J is TRBJ2-5 and V is TRBV5-1; 8 bases are shared with TRBD1. This CDR3 is built from 17 residues. V shed 0 bases and J 5 bases; nucleotides not matched to a gene: 12. Germline V gene data show CDR1 as SGHRS and CDR2 as YFSETQ. Variable domain in full (rest from reference TRBV5-1 and TRBJ2-5): KAGVTQTPRYLIKTRGQQVTLSCSPISGHRSVSWYQQTPGQGLQFLFEYFSETQRNKGNFPGRFSGRQFSNSRSEMNVSTLELGDSALYLCASSLASGAGGVETQYFGPGTRLLVL.

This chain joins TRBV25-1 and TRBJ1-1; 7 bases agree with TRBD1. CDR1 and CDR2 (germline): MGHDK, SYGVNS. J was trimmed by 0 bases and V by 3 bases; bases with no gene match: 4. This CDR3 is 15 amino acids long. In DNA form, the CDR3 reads TGTGCCAGCAGTGATAGGGGGCAGCTGAACACTGAAGCTTTCTTT. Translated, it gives CASSDRGQLNTEAFF.

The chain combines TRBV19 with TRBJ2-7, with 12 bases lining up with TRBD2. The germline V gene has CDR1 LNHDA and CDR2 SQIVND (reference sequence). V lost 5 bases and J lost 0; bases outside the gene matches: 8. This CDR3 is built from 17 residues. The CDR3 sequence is CASSVGQTSGSSYEQYF. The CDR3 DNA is TGTGCCAGTAGTGTCGGCCAGACTAGCGGGAGCTCCTACGAGCAGTACTTC.

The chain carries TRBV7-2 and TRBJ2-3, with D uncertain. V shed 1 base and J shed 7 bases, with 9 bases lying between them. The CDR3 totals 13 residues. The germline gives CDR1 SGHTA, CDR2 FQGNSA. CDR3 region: CASSLGGINTQYF. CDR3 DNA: TGTGCCAGCAGCTTAGGAGGCATAAATACGCAGTATTTT.

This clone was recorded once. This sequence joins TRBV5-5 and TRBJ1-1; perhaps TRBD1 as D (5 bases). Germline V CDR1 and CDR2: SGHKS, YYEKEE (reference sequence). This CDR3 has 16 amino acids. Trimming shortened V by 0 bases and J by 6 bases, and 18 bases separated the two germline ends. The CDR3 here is CASSLAVGAGTAEAFF. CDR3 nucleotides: TGTGCCAGCAGCTTGGCCGTAGGGGCAGGGACTGCTGAAGCTTTCTTT.

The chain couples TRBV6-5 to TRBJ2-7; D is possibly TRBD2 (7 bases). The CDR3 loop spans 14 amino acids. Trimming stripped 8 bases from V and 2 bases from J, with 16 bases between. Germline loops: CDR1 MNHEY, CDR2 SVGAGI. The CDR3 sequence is CASLTRGGTYEQYF. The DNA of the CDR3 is TGTGCCAGCCTAACTAGGGGGGGGACCTACGAGCAGTACTTC.

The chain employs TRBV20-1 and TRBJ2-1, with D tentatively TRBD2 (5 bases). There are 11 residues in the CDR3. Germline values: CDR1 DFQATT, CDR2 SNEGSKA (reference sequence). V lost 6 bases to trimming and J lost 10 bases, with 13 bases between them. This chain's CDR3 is CSALLAREQFF. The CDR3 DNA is TGCAGTGCGCTCCTAGCAAGGGAGCAGTTCTTC.

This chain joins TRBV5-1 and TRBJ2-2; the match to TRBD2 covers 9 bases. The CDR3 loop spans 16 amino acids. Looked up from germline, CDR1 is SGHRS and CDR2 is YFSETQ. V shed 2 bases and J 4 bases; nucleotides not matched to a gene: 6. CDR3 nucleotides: TGCGCCAGCAGCTTTGACGCGGGAGGGCGCACCGGGGAGCTGTTTTTT. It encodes CASSFDAGGRTGELFF.

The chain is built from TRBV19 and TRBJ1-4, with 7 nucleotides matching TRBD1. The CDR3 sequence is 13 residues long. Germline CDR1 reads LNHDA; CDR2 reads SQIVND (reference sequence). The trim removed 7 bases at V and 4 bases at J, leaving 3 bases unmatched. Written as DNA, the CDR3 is TGTGCCAGTACGACAGGGCGTAATGAAAAACTGTTTTTT. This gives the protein CASTTGRNEKLFF.

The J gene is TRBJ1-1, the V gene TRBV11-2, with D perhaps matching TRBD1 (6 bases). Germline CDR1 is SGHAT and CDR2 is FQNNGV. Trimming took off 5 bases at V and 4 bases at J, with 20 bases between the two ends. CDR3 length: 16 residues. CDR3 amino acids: CASSAGGGGWGTEAFF. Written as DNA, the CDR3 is TGTGCCAGCAGCGCCGGTGGGGGGGGCTGGGGCACTGAAGCTTTCTTT.

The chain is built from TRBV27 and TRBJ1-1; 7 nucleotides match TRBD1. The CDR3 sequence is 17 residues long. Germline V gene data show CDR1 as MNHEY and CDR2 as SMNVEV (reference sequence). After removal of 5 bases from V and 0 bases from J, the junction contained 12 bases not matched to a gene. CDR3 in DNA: TGTGCCAGCAGTCCGCCGCCAGGGGGGAGGATGAACACTGAAGCTTTCTTT. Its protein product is CASSPPPGGRMNTEAFF.